Listed below are T cell receptor beta chains from one sample, sequenced in a study of cytomegalovirus exposure and HLA in healthy donors. Generated by immunoSEQ multiplex PCR, the TCRdb table keeps only in-frame clones and is missing some. The repertoire consists of a few hundred thousand clones, with around 88% occurring once and the leading ten covering 1%. What was sequenced was PBMCs. These receptors came from a woman younger than 35 in good health and CMV-seronegative. Each CDR3 is given with its conserved first and last residue. The D gene is left open where the match is weak. Clone size is not always given. Where it is, it says once, few, many or a class for expanded clones.

cdr3_nt: TGTGCCAGTGGACAGGGGGCGAGCTATGGCTACACCTTC; cdr3_aa: CASGQGASYGYTF; cdr3_length: 13; v_call: TRBV19; clone_size: few; d_call: TRBD1; j_call: TRBJ1-2
cdr3_nt: TGTGCCAGCAGCCAAGATGGAGCGGGGGTCGGAGGCGAGCAGTACTTC; cdr3_aa: CASSQDGAGVGGEQYF; cdr3_length: 16; v_call: TRBV4-2; clone_size: .; d_call: TRBD2; j_call: TRBJ2-7
cdr3_nt: TGTGCCAGCAGCTTAGATTACCGGGGTCCGTACGAGCAGTACTTC; cdr3_aa: CASSLDYRGPYEQYF; cdr3_length: 15; v_call: TRBV11-2; clone_size: .; d_call: .; j_call: TRBJ2-7
cdr3_nt: TGTGCCAGCAGCGTAGAGGCAGGAATCATGAACACTGAAGCTTTCTTT; cdr3_aa: CASSVEAGIMNTEAFF; cdr3_length: 16; v_call: TRBV9; clone_size: few; d_call: .; j_call: TRBJ1-1
cdr3_nt: TGTGCCAGCTCACCACTCGGGACAGGGATAGACTATGGCTACACCTTC; cdr3_aa: CASSPLGTGIDYGYTF; cdr3_length: 16; v_call: TRBV18; clone_size: .; d_call: TRBD1; j_call: TRBJ1-2
cdr3_nt: TGTGCCAGCAGCCAAGAGAGCGGGGGGGCCGGGGAGCTGTTTTTT; cdr3_aa: CASSQESGGAGELFF; cdr3_length: 15; v_call: TRBV4-2; clone_size: .; d_call: TRBD2; j_call: TRBJ2-2
cdr3_nt: TGTGCCAGTAGTATAAAGGTCGCGACAGGGTGGTATCAGCCCCAGCATTTT; cdr3_aa: CASSIKVATGWYQPQHF; cdr3_length: 17; v_call: TRBV19; clone_size: .; d_call: TRBD1; j_call: TRBJ1-5
cdr3_nt: TGTGCCAGCAGTCTCTTACTAGCGGGAGGCTACAATGAGCAGTTCTTC; cdr3_aa: CASSLLLAGGYNEQFF; cdr3_length: 16; v_call: TRBV27; clone_size: .; d_call: TRBD2; j_call: TRBJ2-1
cdr3_nt: TGCGCCAGCAGCCCGGGTATTCTTTCTGGAAACACCATATATTTT; cdr3_aa: CASSPGILSGNTIYF; cdr3_length: 15; v_call: TRBV4-3; clone_size: .; d_call: .; j_call: TRBJ1-3
cdr3_nt: TGTGCCAGCTCACCTACGGGGGGCGCTTTCTACGAGCAGTACTTC; cdr3_aa: CASSPTGGAFYEQYF; cdr3_length: 15; v_call: TRBV18; clone_size: .; d_call: .; j_call: TRBJ2-7
cdr3_nt: TGCGCCAGCAGCCACCCCATAGCGGAGGCGAACACCGGGGAGCTGTTTTTT; cdr3_aa: CASSHPIAEANTGELFF; cdr3_length: 17; v_call: TRBV4-3; clone_size: .; d_call: .; j_call: TRBJ2-2
cdr3_nt: TGTGCCAGCATGAGCGGGAGCGCAGATACGCAGTATTTT; cdr3_aa: CASMSGSADTQYF; cdr3_length: 13; v_call: TRBV2; clone_size: .; d_call: TRBD2; j_call: TRBJ2-3
cdr3_nt: TGTGCCAGCAGTGATCGGCAGGGGGCCCGAACGAACACTGAAGCTTTCTTT; cdr3_aa: CASSDRQGARTNTEAFF; cdr3_length: 17; v_call: TRBV6-1; clone_size: .; d_call: TRBD1; j_call: TRBJ1-1
cdr3_nt: TGTGCCAGCAGCTTGGGAGATGTTGGAAACACCATATATTTT; cdr3_aa: CASSLGDVGNTIYF; cdr3_length: 14; v_call: TRBV5-4; clone_size: .; d_call: .; j_call: TRBJ1-3
cdr3_nt: TGCGCCAGCAGCCAAGATCTTAAGGCGCTGGGCGGGAGACTCAATGAGCAGTTCTTC; cdr3_aa: CASSQDLKALGGRLNEQFF; cdr3_length: 19; v_call: TRBV4-3; clone_size: .; d_call: TRBD2; j_call: TRBJ2-1
cdr3_nt: TGTGCCAGCAGCCAGTCCGGGACAGGGTTTTTAGGGGAGACCCAGTACTTC; cdr3_aa: CASSQSGTGFLGETQYF; cdr3_length: 17; v_call: TRBV14; clone_size: .; d_call: TRBD1; j_call: TRBJ2-5
cdr3_nt: TGTGCCAGCAGACCTAGTAGGGGGCAGGGGGAGGTGAACACTGAAGCTTTCTTT; cdr3_aa: CASRPSRGQGEVNTEAFF; cdr3_length: 18; v_call: TRBV14; clone_size: .; d_call: TRBD1; j_call: TRBJ1-1
cdr3_nt: TGTGCCAGCAGTCCGCTTACAGGGACTAATGAAAAACTGTTTTTT; cdr3_aa: CASSPLTGTNEKLFF; cdr3_length: 15; v_call: TRBV2; clone_size: .; d_call: .; j_call: TRBJ1-4
cdr3_nt: TGTGCCAGCAGCCCCCTGGCCAGAGCGGGAGTAGGCAACGAGCAGTACTTC; cdr3_aa: CASSPLARAGVGNEQYF; cdr3_length: 17; v_call: TRBV14; clone_size: .; d_call: TRBD2; j_call: TRBJ2-7
cdr3_nt: TGCGCCAGCAGTGAGTCGACGAATTCGGGACTAGCCGATGAGCAGTTCTTC; cdr3_aa: CASSESTNSGLADEQFF; cdr3_length: 17; v_call: TRBV10-1; clone_size: .; d_call: TRBD2; j_call: TRBJ2-1
cdr3_nt: TGTGCCAGTAGTGCCACTTGGGGCGGAGAAAAACTGTTTTTT; cdr3_aa: CASSATWGGEKLFF; cdr3_length: 14; v_call: TRBV19; clone_size: .; d_call: .; j_call: TRBJ1-4
cdr3_nt: TGTGCCAGCAGCTTGGCGATGCGGGGGAGGGTTAACGACGAGCAGTACTTC; cdr3_aa: CASSLAMRGRVNDEQYF; cdr3_length: 17; v_call: TRBV7-2; clone_size: .; d_call: TRBD2; j_call: TRBJ2-7
cdr3_nt: TGTGCCAGCAGCTCCGGGACAGGGGTTGAAAAACTGTTTTTT; cdr3_aa: CASSSGTGVEKLFF; cdr3_length: 14; v_call: TRBV7-7; clone_size: .; d_call: TRBD1; j_call: TRBJ1-4
cdr3_nt: TGCGCCAGCAGCTTGGATGAGGATTCACCCCTCCACTTT; cdr3_aa: CASSLDEDSPLHF; cdr3_length: 13; v_call: TRBV5-1; clone_size: .; d_call: .; j_call: TRBJ1-6
cdr3_nt: TGTGCCAGCAGCACTTACACAGGGACGGCTGGCTACACCTTC; cdr3_aa: CASSTYTGTAGYTF; cdr3_length: 14; v_call: TRBV27; clone_size: .; d_call: .; j_call: TRBJ1-2
cdr3_nt: TGTGCCAGCCGGTCTAGGACAGGGGACGGGGATGAGCAGTTCTTC; cdr3_aa: CASRSRTGDGDEQFF; cdr3_length: 15; v_call: TRBV27; clone_size: .; d_call: TRBD1; j_call: TRBJ2-1